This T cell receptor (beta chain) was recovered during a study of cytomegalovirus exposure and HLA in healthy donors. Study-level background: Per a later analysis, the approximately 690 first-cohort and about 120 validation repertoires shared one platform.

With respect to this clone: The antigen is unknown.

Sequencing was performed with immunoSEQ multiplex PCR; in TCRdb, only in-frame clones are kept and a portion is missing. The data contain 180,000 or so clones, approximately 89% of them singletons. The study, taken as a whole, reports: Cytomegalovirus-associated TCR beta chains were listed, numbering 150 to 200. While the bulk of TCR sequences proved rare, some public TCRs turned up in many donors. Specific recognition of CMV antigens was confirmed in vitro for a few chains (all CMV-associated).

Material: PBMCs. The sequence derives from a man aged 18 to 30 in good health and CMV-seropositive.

The CDR3 DNA reads as TGTGCCAGCAGCTTGCGGGAGTCCTACGAGCAGTACTTC. Protein product: CASSLRESYEQYF. The chain carries TRBV5-4 and TRBJ2-7; D might be TRBD2 (6 bases). With 1 base removed from V and 1 base from J, the gap between germline ends came to 6 bases. There are 13 residues in the CDR3. Germline CDR1 is SGHNT and CDR2 is YYREEE (reference sequence).